The rows below give T cell receptor beta chains drawn from one sample of a study of CD8+ T cells in alopecia areata. Assay used: immunoSEQ multiplex PCR; TCRdb lists only in-frame clones, some missing. The sample consists of about 130,000 clones, roughly 50% of them appearing once. This sample comprised CD8+ T cells sorted from blood, obtained at week 0. The receptors originated from a human donor with alopecia areata. Each CDR3 is given with its conserved first and last residue. A D gene is named only where the DNA matches it firmly. A clone size is listed for some rows: how often the clone was seen (once, few, many), or a class if it is expanded.

clone size	V gene	J gene	CDR3 length	D gene	CDR3 DNA	CDR3 protein
NA	TRBV15	TRBJ1-1	13	NA	TGTGCCACCAGCCCGGACAGTTACACTGAAGCTTTCTTT	CATSPDSYTEAFF
few	TRBV4-1	TRBJ2-2	12	NA	TGCGCCAGCAGCCAGGTCACCGGGGAGCTGTTTTTT	CASSQVTGELFF
NA	TRBV6-5	TRBJ2-3	13	NA	TGTGCCAGCAACTTGGATGGCACAGATACGCAGTATTTT	CASNLDGTDTQYF
NA	TRBV2	TRBJ2-1	12	NA	TGTGCCAGCAGTGTTGAAGACAATGAGCAGTTCTTC	CASSVEDNEQFF
NA	TRBV9	TRBJ2-7	16	TRBD2	TGTGCCAGCAGCTCGGGGACTAGCGGGGGGACCTACGAGCAGTACTTC	CASSSGTSGGTYEQYF
many	TRBV9	TRBJ1-1	15	TRBD1	TGTGCCAGCAGCGAGAACCAGGGGGAGCGCACTGAAGCTTTCTTT	CASSENQGERTEAFF
few	TRBV29-1	TRBJ1-2	11	NA	TGCAGCGTTGAAATAGGGGGAGGCTACACCTTC	CSVEIGGGYTF
few	TRBV9	TRBJ2-2	18	TRBD1	TGTGCCAGCAGCGTAGATATCGTCGGGACAGCGAACACCGGGGAGCTGTTTTTT	CASSVDIVGTANTGELFF
NA	TRBV29-1	TRBJ2-2	15	NA	TGCAGCGTTGAAGATCGCGAGCAGAACACCGGGGAGCTGTTTTTT	CSVEDREQNTGELFF
NA	TRBV29-1	TRBJ1-2	14	NA	TGCAGCGTTGAATGGGTGGGACTTGACTATGGCTACACCTTC	CSVEWVGLDYGYTF
NA	TRBV30	TRBJ2-5	12	NA	TGTGCCTGGAATCATATGAGGGAGACCCAGTACTTC	CAWNHMRETQYF
once	TRBV5-1	TRBJ2-5	14	TRBD1	TGCGCCAGCAGCCCGGGACAGGGTTCAGAGACCCAGTACTTC	CASSPGQGSETQYF
few	TRBV11-2	TRBJ2-5	14	NA	TGTGCCAGCAATCCACAGCGGGCGGCAGAGACCCAGTACTTC	CASNPQRAAETQYF
few	TRBV10-3	TRBJ2-1	17	NA	TGTGCCATCAGTGAGTCGGGGGGCCAAAGCTCCTACAATGAGCAGTTCTTC	CAISESGGQSSYNEQFF
once	TRBV27	TRBJ1-2	12	NA	TGTGCCAGCAGTTTCGGAGGGGGTGGCTACACCTTC	CASSFGGGGYTF
once	TRBV27	TRBJ2-1	13	TRBD1	TGTGCCAGCAGTTTGTTACAGGGGAATGAGCAGTTCTTC	CASSLLQGNEQFF
NA	TRBV7-8	TRBJ1-3	15	NA	TGTGCCAGCAGCGAGGGGAGGGTCTCTGGAAACACCATATATTTT	CASSEGRVSGNTIYF
few	TRBV30	TRBJ1-5	14	TRBD1	TGTGCCTGGAAAGGGACAGGGAGCAATCAGCCCCAGCATTTT	CAWKGTGSNQPQHF
NA	TRBV5-6	TRBJ2-7	13	NA	TGTGCCAGCAGCTTTTGGCAGAACTACGAGCAGTACTTC	CASSFWQNYEQYF
NA	TRBV7-2	TRBJ2-1	13	NA	TGTGCCAGCAGCTCCTACAGGGACAATGAGCAGTTCTTC	CASSSYRDNEQFF
NA	TRBV27	TRBJ2-2	17	TRBD1	TGTGCCAGCAGTCTAGACTTCGGACAGGGGGCAACCGGGGAGCTGTTTTTT	CASSLDFGQGATGELFF
NA	TRBV4-2	TRBJ2-1	16	NA	TGTGCCAGCAGCCAAGATCCCCGGGACATTACCAATGAGCAGTTCTTC	CASSQDPRDITNEQFF
NA	TRBV7-9	TRBJ1-1	15	NA	TGTGCCAGCAGCTTAGCAGAGGGTGCGGGCACTGAAGCTTTCTTT	CASSLAEGAGTEAFF
NA	TRBV7-9	TRBJ1-2	14	TRBD1	TGTGCCAGCAGCTCGGGACAGGGGGTCTATGGCTACACCTTC	CASSSGQGVYGYTF
NA	TRBV5-1	TRBJ2-2	16	TRBD1	TGCGCCAGCAGCTTGGTTTCGGACAGGGGGTATAGGGAGCTGTTTTTT	CASSLVSDRGYRELFF
NA	TRBV7-9	TRBJ2-2	16	NA	TGTGCCAGCCTCCCGATGGGCGGATCGAACACCGGGGAGCTGTTTTTT	CASLPMGGSNTGELFF
NA	TRBV4-2	TRBJ1-5	13	NA	TGTGCCAGCAGCCCAGAGGGCAATCAGCCCCAGCATTTT	CASSPEGNQPQHF
NA	TRBV30	TRBJ1-6	15	NA	TGTGCCTGGAGTGTAGGACCCGGGGAGTACTCACCCCTCCACTTT	CAWSVGPGEYSPLHF
NA	TRBV4-1	TRBJ2-5	13	NA	TGCGCCAGCAGCCAAGATGCGGAAGAGACCCAGTACTTC	CASSQDAEETQYF
NA	TRBV27	TRBJ1-5	16	TRBD1	TGTGCCAGCAGTACCACCGGGACAGGGCTCAATCAGCCCCAGCATTTT	CASSTTGTGLNQPQHF
NA	TRBV27	TRBJ2-3	14	NA	TGTGCCAGCAGTTTGGTGGGGGACACAGATACGCAGTATTTT	CASSLVGDTDTQYF
NA	TRBV13	TRBJ2-1	15	NA	TGTGCCAGCAGCTTGGGGAGCTTCTCCTACAATGAGCAGTTCTTC	CASSLGSFSYNEQFF
NA	TRBV12-5	TRBJ2-7	14	NA	TGTGCTAGTGGTTTGTCGGGGCCAGCCTACGAGCAGTACTTC	CASGLSGPAYEQYF
few	TRBV14	TRBJ2-1	13	NA	TGTGCCAGCAGCCAAGTAGCCAGGGTCGAGCAGTTCTTC	CASSQVARVEQFF
few	TRBV29-1	TRBJ1-2	13	TRBD1	TGCAGCGGGGGGACAGACCCCCGAGAGGGCTACACCTTC	CSGGTDPREGYTF
NA	TRBV25-1	TRBJ1-1	13	NA	TGTGCCAGCAGCTTGCAGGGTTTTGCTGAAGCTTTCTTT	CASSLQGFAEAFF
NA	TRBV9	TRBJ2-5	14	NA	TGTGCCAGCAGCCCCTGGGGCAGCAAAGAGACCCAGTACTTC	CASSPWGSKETQYF
few	TRBV13	TRBJ1-1	13	NA	TGTGCCAGCAGTTTAGGGGCGAACACTGAAGCTTTCTTT	CASSLGANTEAFF
NA	TRBV9	TRBJ2-7	14	NA	TGTGCCAGCAGCGTCGGGGGACTGTCCTACGAGCAGTACTTC	CASSVGGLSYEQYF
NA	TRBV2	TRBJ2-7	17	NA	TGTGCCAGCAGCCCCGGGACAAAGGTGACCTCGTACTACGAGCAGTACTTC	CASSPGTKVTSYYEQYF
NA	TRBV5-1	TRBJ2-7	14	TRBD1	TGCGCCAGCAGCCCTAAGGGGACAGAGTACGAGCAGTACTTC	CASSPKGTEYEQYF
NA	TRBV4-2	TRBJ2-6	14	NA	TGTGCCAGCAGAGACAGTACTGGGGCCAACGTCCTGACTTTC	CASRDSTGANVLTF
NA	TRBV27	TRBJ2-7	13	NA	TGTGCCAGCAGGGATAAGGGCGACTACGAGCAGTACTTC	CASRDKGDYEQYF
NA	TRBV4-3	TRBJ1-2	14	NA	TGCGCCAGCAGCCACGCAGGGGTGAGCTATGGCTACACCTTC	CASSHAGVSYGYTF
few	TRBV19	TRBJ2-7	13	NA	TGTGCCAGTAGTGGGCAGGGCTCCTACGAGCAGTACTTC	CASSGQGSYEQYF
once	TRBV5-6	TRBJ2-1	11	NA	TGTGCCAGCAGCTCAAGAGATGAGCAGTTCTTC	CASSSRDEQFF
NA	TRBV6-6	TRBJ2-3	15	TRBD2	TGTGCCAGCAGTACGGGGACTAGTCTCACAGATACGCAGTATTTT	CASSTGTSLTDTQYF
NA	TRBV6-5	TRBJ2-2	14	NA	TGTGCCAGCAGTTACACTACGGGGACCGGGGAGCTGTTTTTT	CASSYTTGTGELFF
NA	TRBV30	TRBJ2-7	12	NA	TGTGCCTGGGGAGACGACGGGTACGAGCAGTACTTC	CAWGDDGYEQYF
few	TRBV10-3	TRBJ2-3	15	NA	TGTGCCATCAGTGAGCCCACCCTTGACACAGATACGCAGTATTTT	CAISEPTLDTDTQYF